The next 9 T cell receptor beta chains were all read from a single sample in a study of T cell changes during pregnancy in multiple sclerosis. The table came from immunoSEQ multiplex PCR; TCRdb's copy has only in-frame clones and leaves some out. The repertoire holds about 48,000 clones, with roughly 88% as singletons. This specimen was CD4+ T cells from peripheral blood mononuclear cells, taken in the second trimester of pregnancy. The receptors were gathered from a female donor with multiple sclerosis, enrolled in a pregnancy study.

This chain connects TRBV6-1 to TRBJ2-7; the D gene is possibly TRBD1 (5 bases). Per germline, CDR1 MNHNS and CDR2 SASEGT. This CDR3 contains 13 residues. V was shortened by 5 bases and J by 3 bases, with 11 bases between the two germline ends. The CDR3 region is CASSLQDYYEQYF. Here the CDR3 DNA reads TGTGCCAGCAGTTTACAGGATTACTACGAGCAGTACTTC.

The rearrangement uses TRBV4-3 and TRBJ2-3; 10 bases agree with TRBD2. This CDR3 contains 17 residues. The V segment lost 0 bases and the J segment 0 bases; nucleotides outside the gene matches: 3. Germline-derived CDR1 and CDR2 are LGHNA and YSLEER. The CDR3, as DNA: TGCGCCAGCAGCCAAGATTGGACTAGCGGTAGCACAGATACGCAGTATTTT. Encoded protein: CASSQDWTSGSTDTQYF.

This clone turned up a few times. The V gene is TRBV6-6, the J gene TRBJ2-4, with 7 nucleotides matching TRBD1. The CDR3 runs 14 residues. Unmatched junction bases numbered 4, after V lost 8 bases and J lost 0 bases. The germline V gene has CDR1 MNHNY and CDR2 SVGAGI (reference sequence). CDR3 nucleotides: TGTGCCAGCCGACAGGGCCTAGCCAAAAACATTCAGTACTTC. This translates into CASRQGLAKNIQYF.

The V call is TRBV7-6, the J call TRBJ2-5; 7 nucleotides match TRBD2. V lost 2 bases and J lost 2; bases outside the gene matches: 5. In germline, CDR1 is SGHVS, CDR2 FNYEAQ. The CDR3 has 15 amino acids. CDR3 region: CASSLPSGRQETQYF. For the CDR3, the DNA is TGTGCCAGCAGCTTACCTAGCGGAAGACAAGAGACCCAGTACTTC.

V and J are TRBV6-4 and TRBJ2-3, with a weak D call TRBD1 (5 bases). CDR3 length: 15 residues. The V gene lost 0 bases and the J gene lost 5 bases, with 12 bases spanning the gap. Looked up from germline, CDR1 is MRHNA and CDR2 is SNTAGT. CDR3 sequence (DNA): TGTGCCAGCAGTGACTCGGTTGGGGCGATAGATACGCAGTATTTT. This codes for CASSDSVGAIDTQYF.

A remark on this clone: The junction and the germline gene differ at one end; a read error may be behind it. The chain joins TRBV29-1 to TRBJ2-7; 9 nucleotides agree with TRBD1. Germline assignment: CDR1 SQVTM and CDR2 ANQGSEA. The CDR3 consists of 12 residues. The CDR3: CSVVGQGYGQYF. CDR3 DNA: TGCAGCGTTGTTGGACAGGGGTACGGGCAGTACTTC.

For this clone: Additional DNA sequences in this sample encode the identical CDR3. The genes are TRBV2 and TRBJ1-4; 8 bases fit TRBD1. Germline CDR1 and CDR2: SNHLY and FYNNEI. The CDR3 totals 14 residues. Losses at the gene ends were 2 bases for V and 5 bases for J; bases not matched to a gene: 1. For the CDR3, the DNA is TGTGCCAGCAGTGAAACAGGGGGGAATGAAAAACTGTTTTTT. Encoded protein: CASSETGGNEKLFF.

In this sample, this clone turned up once. The rearrangement links TRBV23-1 to TRBJ2-7, with TRBD1 matching 8 bases. TRBV23-1 falls under the ORF class, with uncertain function. V dropped 7 bases and J dropped 3; count of bases not matched to a gene: 8. This CDR3 region has 14 residues. CDR3 in amino acids: CASNADRAIYEQYF. Written as DNA, the CDR3 is TGCGCCAGCAACGCGGACAGGGCGATCTACGAGCAGTACTTC.

This clone was recorded once. The gene calls are TRBV5-4 and TRBJ2-2; tentatively, D is TRBD1 (6 bases). CDR1 and CDR2 (germline): SGHNT, YYREEE (reference sequence). The length of the CDR3 is 15 residues. V gave up 3 bases and J gave up 0 bases, with 9 bases separating them. The CDR3: CASSSGVSNTGELFF. CDR3 nucleotides: TGTGCCAGCAGCTCAGGGGTGTCGAACACCGGGGAGCTGTTTTTT.